This TCR beta chain comes out of a study of blood T cell repertoires in COVID-19. Study-level information: Samples taken during acute and convalescent COVID-19 were collected in the United States, Italy and Spain.

Germline V gives CDR1 SGHVS, CDR2 FNYEAQ. The CDR3 consists of 11 residues. The V end was cut by 3 bases, the J end by 9 bases, with 9 bases between. Only in-frame clones appear in the TCRdb table, and some are missing; sequencing was by immunoSEQ multiplex PCR. The sample contains around 700,000 clones, around 89% of which appear only once. Sequencing was carried out using peripheral blood. The chain couples TRBV7-6 to TRBJ2-7; D is unresolved. The TCR originated in a woman in her late teens or twenties with acute or convalescent COVID-19. As DNA, the CDR3 is TGTGCCAGCAGCTTCCGCGGAGTGCAGTACTTC. Amino acids: CASSFRGVQYF. Full variable domain (missing parts from reference TRBV7-6 and TRBJ2-7): GAGVSQSPRYKVTKRGQDVALRCDPISGHVSLYWYRQALGQGPEFLTYFNYEAQQDKSGLPNDRFSAERPEGSISTLTIQRTEQRDSAMYRCASSFRGVQYFGPGTRLTVT.